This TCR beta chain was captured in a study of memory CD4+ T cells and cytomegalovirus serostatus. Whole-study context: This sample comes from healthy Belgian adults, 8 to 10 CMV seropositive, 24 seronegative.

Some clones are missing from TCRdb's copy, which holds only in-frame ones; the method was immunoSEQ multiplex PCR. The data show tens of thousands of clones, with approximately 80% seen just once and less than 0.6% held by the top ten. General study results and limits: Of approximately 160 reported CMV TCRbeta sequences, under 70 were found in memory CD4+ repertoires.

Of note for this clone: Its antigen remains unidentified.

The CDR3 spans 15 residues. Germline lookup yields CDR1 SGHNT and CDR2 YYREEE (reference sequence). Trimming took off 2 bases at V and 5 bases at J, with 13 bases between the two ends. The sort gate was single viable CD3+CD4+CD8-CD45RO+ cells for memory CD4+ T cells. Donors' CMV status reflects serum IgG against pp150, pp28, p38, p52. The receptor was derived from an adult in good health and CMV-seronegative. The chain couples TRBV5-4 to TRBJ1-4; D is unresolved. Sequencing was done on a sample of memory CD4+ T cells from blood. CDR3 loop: CASSFSTDSNEKLFF. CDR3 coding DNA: TGTGCCAGCAGCTTCTCTACGGACTCGAATGAAAAACTGTTTTTT.